Included here is one T cell receptor (beta chain) sequence, with context. Random hexamers were used to reverse transcribe an amount of about 0.45 to 1 ug RNA. TCRdb ran MiXCR on the immunoSEQ multiplex PCR reads and lists one entry per CDR3 protein. The sample includes about 180,000 distinct CDR3 sequences, 85% to 95% of them seen just once. CDR1 and CDR2 from the germline V gene are SGHRS and YFSETQ. This CDR3 spans 15 amino acids. V shed 3 bases, J shed 3 bases, and the junction held 7 bases outside the gene matches. Recently defined diagnostic criteria classed the Susac syndrome patients as definite or probable. This entry is derived from a study of CD8 T cells in Susac syndrome.

What was sequenced was CD4+ T cells from PBMCs. The chain uses TRBV5-1 and TRBJ2-5; 8 bases line up with TRBD2. This TCR derives from a human donor with Susac syndrome. CDR3 bases: TGCGCCAGCAGCTGGGCCGGGACTAGAGAAGAGACCCAGTACTTC. Its translation: CASSWAGTREETQYF. The entire variable domain, with the rest obtained from reference TRBV5-1 and TRBJ2-5, is as follows: KAGVTQTPRYLIKTRGQQVTLSCSPISGHRSVSWYQQTPGQGLQFLFEYFSETQRNKGNFPGRFSGRQFSNSRSEMNVSTLELGDSALYLCASSWAGTREETQYFGPGTRLLVL.